Described below is a single TCR beta chain sequence and its context. Germline loops: CDR1 MNHEY, CDR2 SVGAGI. Trimming at V came to 2 bases and at J to 7 bases, leaving 6 bases not matched to a gene. The CDR3 loop spans 15 amino acids. The data belong to a study of CD8 T cells in Susac syndrome. Random hexamers were used to reverse transcribe the RNA input (0.5 to 1 ug). Using its own MiXCR run on the immunoSEQ multiplex PCR reads, TCRdb lists one record per CDR3 protein. The table lists over 100,000 distinct CDR3 sequences, around 94% of them singletons. Source material: CD8+ T cells from PBMCs. This TCR derives from a human donor with Susac syndrome. The chain is built from TRBV6-5 and TRBJ2-2, with 8 positions matching TRBD1. In DNA form, the CDR3 reads TGTGCCAGCAGTTACGCGGCAGGGGGCAACGGGGAGCTGTTTTTT. It translates to CASSYAAGGNGELFF.